The clone carrying this T cell receptor (beta chain) has just one count. The sample belongs to a study of blood T cell repertoires in COVID-19. Study summary: T cells, B-cell-depleted T cells, or PBMCs provided the cDNA or gDNA that served as material.

V was pared by 0 bases and J by 1 base, with 5 bases of the junction left unmatched. CDR1 SGHRS and CDR2 YFSETQ come from the germline V gene. The CDR3 length is 17 residues. Individuals drawn from approximately 22 US areas were about 18 to 90 years old. Exposed enrollees encountered a COVID-19 case at some point within 2 weeks before study entry. Sequencing used immunoSEQ multiplex PCR; TCRdb keeps in-frame clones, though not all of them. The data show 150,000 to 200,000 clones, approximately 80% seen once. The chain recombines TRBV5-1 with TRBJ1-3, with 9 bases identical to TRBD1. What was sequenced was PBMCs or T cells enriched from blood (not recorded which). The sequence was obtained from a man aged 60 to 75 who had been exposed to COVID-19. The CDR3 DNA is TGCGCCAGCAGCTTGGAGGTACAGGGGGCTTCTGGAAACACCATATATTTT. This encodes CASSLEVQGASGNTIYF.